This TCR beta chain was found in a study of blood T cell repertoires in COVID-19 (dated by TCRdb to between 2020 and 2021). A note on the overall study: Samples from collaborators originated in the United States, Italy and Spain and spanned both the acute and convalescent phases of COVID-19. Where HLA class I and class II types were available, the types were taken from metadata supplied by the sample provider, not from assay-based typing. A freely available public database, intended as a resource for researchers studying the immune response to SARS-CoV-2, is where the repertoires were released. A de-identified subject ID, COVID-19 status, age in years and sex were almost always included in the sample metadata. The samples were drawn from two sources: the first 160 participants of the ongoing ImmuneRACE study, and about 1,300 subjects contributed by 6 global collaborators. Deeply sampled blood TCRbeta repertoires from subjects exposed to, actively infected with, or recovered from COVID-19 were included in the dataset. The prospective study material was composed of cDNA or gDNA derived from T cells, B-cell-depleted T cells, or PBMCs. Overall results and qualifications from the work: Clinical and demographic metadata were provided uncurated, with the amount varying by source and participant.

Enrolling through a virtual design, the prospective study's participants ranged in age from about 18 to 89 years and lived across 20 to 25 United States geographic areas. In the prospective study, cohorts were assigned on the basis of participant-reported clinical history obtained from a screening survey and a study questionnaire. ImmuneRACE Cohort 3 recovered participants were defined by two consecutive negative NP/OP PCR tests, healthcare professional clearance, or symptom resolution. Mobile phlebotomists in the prospective study collected whole blood, serum and a nasopharyngeal or oropharyngeal swab from every participant. Over a roughly two-month period, participants in the prospective study had the option of providing additional blood draws and questionnaires. Prospective study blood samples were shipped either frozen or at room temperature before DNA extraction. CDR1 and CDR2 were assigned from the germline V gene (reference sequence) as WNHNN and SYGVQD. V is shortened by 5 bases, J by 10 bases, and the region joining them spans 21 bases. Counted from cysteine to phenylalanine, this CDR3 has 15 amino acids. The read is trimmed to its CDR3 DNA, 45 bases read in frame from base 1.

On this clone: Its antigen specificity is not known. The sample holds no much larger clone one base away, and base qualities are not on file.

TCRbeta CDR3 regions were amplified from genomic DNA by means of the immunoSEQ Assay, a bias-controlled multiplex PCR. The study's processing was this. The number of nucleated cells in each sample was estimated by amplification of reference gene primers within the assay. To quantify the absolute abundance of each unique TCRbeta CDR3 rearrangement, sequence reads were collapsed and filtered. For each sample, productive Simpson clonality was calculated as the square root of Simpson's diversity index over productive rearrangements. TCRdb took over this immuneACCESS table, retaining in-frame rearrangements with V and J assigned. Such tables are incomplete; in checked studies, under half of the missing clones stem from an unresolved V gene, and the remainder is unexplained. V, J and clone size reflect that table, while D and trimming were determined from the DNA. The sample records fewer than 250,000 clones, 84% of which are singletons. The ten largest clones represent 6.8% of the sample.

This TCR came from a middle-aged woman who had recovered from COVID-19. Recombination linked TRBV10-1 to TRBJ2-1; possibly the D gene is TRBD2, per 6 matching bases. Material: PBMCs or T cells enriched from blood (not recorded which). The DNA sequence follows: TGCGCCAGCAGTATAATCCGGACTAATGTGCAGGAGCAGTTCTTC. It specifies CASSIIRTNVQEQFF.